This paragraph reports one TCR beta chain. Its antigen remains unknown. The investigators reverse transcribed all of the isolated RNA, so they sequenced expressed TCRB transcripts. TCRdb's table, derived via immunoSEQ multiplex PCR, lists solely in-frame clones and lacks some. The sample gives hundreds of thousands of clones, 9.5% to 13% of which show up once; roughly 0.017% is in the top ten. This sample stems from a study of beta chain features in type 1 diabetes. Study outcomes and limitations: Type 1 diabetes patients showed a moderate but significant shortening of TCRB CDR3s in all four CD4+ subsets.

This TCR came from a man aged 25-45 years with type 1 diabetes. The sequencing sample was made of naive CD4+ T cells from blood.

The CDR3 is CASSSEGTEAFF. CDR3 in DNA: TGTGCCAGCAGCTCCGAGGGCACTGAAGCTTTCTTT. The chain uses TRBV5-4 and TRBJ1-1, with D unresolved. V was clipped by 3 bases and J by 4 bases, with 7 bases between them. This CDR3 spans 12 amino acids. In germline, CDR1 is SGHNT, CDR2 YYREEE (reference sequence). Together with reference TRBV5-4 and TRBJ1-1, the CDR3 gives the full variable domain: ETGVTQSPTHLIKTRGQQVTLRCSSQSGHNTVSWYQQALGQGPQFIFQYYREEENGRGNFPPRFSGLQFPNYSSELNVNALELDDSALYLCASSSEGTEAFFGQGTRLTVV.